This passage covers 10 T cell receptor beta chains from one sample sequenced in a study of cytomegalovirus exposure and HLA in healthy donors. Profiled with immunoSEQ multiplex PCR; TCRdb holds only in-frame clones, not every one. This sample has approximately 150,000 clones, with 85% found just once. Material for sequencing was PBMCs. Source of these receptors: a man aged 25 to 40 in good health and CMV-seropositive.

The rearrangement links TRBV6-5 to TRBJ2-3; maybe TRBD1 (6 bases). This CDR3 spans 15 amino acids. Trimming stripped 6 bases from V and 1 base from J, with 14 bases between. Germline assignment: CDR1 MNHEY and CDR2 SVGAGI. CDR3 nucleotide sequence: TGTGCCAGCAGGGGTCCCAGGGGAGGCACAGATACGCAGTATTTT. It codes for CASRGPRGGTDTQYF.

V is TRBV5-4 and J is TRBJ2-7; 12 nucleotides match TRBD1. The length of the CDR3 is 14 residues. The V and J ends lost 3 bases and 3 bases, in that order; junction bases with no gene match: 1. Germline CDR1 and CDR2: SGHNT and YYREEE (reference sequence). CDR3 in amino acids: CASSWDRGLYEQYF. In nucleotides, the CDR3 is TGTGCCAGCAGCTGGGACAGGGGGCTCTACGAGCAGTACTTC.

This CDR3 reads CASSQPSGGAGREQFF. The CDR3 DNA follows: TGCGCCAGCAGCCAGCCTAGCGGGGGGGCCGGGAGGGAGCAGTTCTTC. The chain is built from TRBV4-1 and TRBJ2-1; 12 bases map to TRBD2. J gave up 10 bases and V 3 bases, and 10 bases lay outside the gene matches. Germline CDR1 MGHRA, CDR2 YSYEKL. The CDR3 runs 16 residues.

The genes are TRBV27 and TRBJ1-1; D unclear. The germline gives CDR1 MNHEY, CDR2 SMNVEV (reference sequence). V was shortened by 3 bases and J by 0 bases, with 8 bases between the two germline ends. This CDR3 is 14 amino acids long. The CDR3 here is CASSLRVLNTEAFF. The CDR3 region has the DNA TGTGCCAGCAGTTTGAGGGTCCTGAACACTGAAGCTTTCTTT.

V usage is TRBV4-1 and J usage is TRBJ1-6; 9 nucleotides agree with TRBD1. The CDR3 is 17 residues long. Germline V lookup: CDR1 MGHRA, CDR2 YSYEKL. J lost 3 bases, V lost 3 bases, and 6 bases had no gene match. The CDR3 loop reads CASSHQQGAFYNSPLHF. The DNA of the CDR3 is TGCGCCAGCAGCCATCAACAGGGGGCGTTCTATAATTCACCCCTCCACTTT.

The V call is TRBV6-1, the J call TRBJ2-3; 9 nucleotides agree with TRBD2. J was trimmed by 4 bases and V by 2 bases; bases with no gene match: 7. The CDR3 extends over 16 amino acids. Germline loops: CDR1 MNHNS, CDR2 SASEGT. CDR3 region: CASSENPSGAADTQYF. DNA for the CDR3: TGTGCCAGCAGTGAAAACCCTAGCGGGGCAGCAGATACGCAGTATTTT.

The chain uses TRBV7-2 and TRBJ2-4; maybe TRBD2 (6 bases). V was shortened by 8 bases and J by 6 bases, with 14 bases between the two germline ends. The CDR3 is 13 residues long. CDR1 and CDR2 from the germline V gene are SGHTA and FQGNSA. The CDR3 reads CASRAGSLNIQYF. The CDR3 DNA is TGTGCCAGCCGGGCGGGGAGCCTAAACATTCAGTACTTC.

The rearrangement joins TRBV15 to TRBJ1-1; tentative D call: TRBD1 (6 bases). Germline lookup yields CDR1 LNHNV and CDR2 YYDKDF (reference sequence). Trimming cost V 4 bases and J 0 bases, with 9 bases left between them. This CDR3 has 14 residues. CDR3 residues: CATSTGDMNTEAFF. DNA for the CDR3: TGTGCCACCAGCACCGGGGACATGAACACTGAAGCTTTCTTT.

The chain links TRBV4-3 to TRBJ2-7; TRBD1 is a possible D gene (6 bases). The CDR3 spans 14 residues. CDR1 and CDR2 (germline): LGHNA, YSLEER. V lost 2 bases, J lost 3 bases, and 11 bases lay in between. CDR3 loop: CASSQIQGNYEQYF. CDR3 bases: TGCGCCAGCAGCCAAATACAGGGAAACTACGAGCAGTACTTC.

The chain employs TRBV4-1 and TRBJ1-2, with D perhaps matching TRBD1 (5 bases). V lost 4 bases, J lost 2 bases, and 8 bases lay in between. This CDR3 has 13 residues. The germline gives CDR1 MGHRA, CDR2 YSYEKL. The CDR3 DNA follows: TGCGCCAGCAGCCCGGGGGTGAACTATGGCTACACCTTC. Amino acid sequence: CASSPGVNYGYTF.